The rows below give T cell receptor beta chains drawn from one sample of a study of identical twins. TCRdb fed the 5' RACE reads into MiXCR, producing one record per CDR3 protein. The sample holds about 890,000 distinct CDR3 sequences, over 9% seen once. These records were also assigned to another study, of yellow fever vaccine responses in identical twins.

Specimen: PBMCs. The receptors were gathered from a woman between 18 and 29 years old in good health. CDR3s include the opening cysteine and the closing phenylalanine or tryptophan.

TRBJ2-1 | TRBV5-1 | CASSGTRGRSRDNEQFF
TRBJ2-7 | TRBV3-1 | CASSQRTSGSHYEQYF
TRBJ1-1 | TRBV27 | CASTTATVPNTEAFF
TRBJ1-1 | TRBV29-1 | CSGRGNTEAFF
TRBJ2-1 | TRBV12-3/TRBV12-4 | CASRTGLAEFF
TRBJ2-7 | TRBV24-1 | CATSTTREGAEQYF
TRBJ2-2 | TRBV20-1 | CSGRDRVVTGELFF
TRBJ1-2 | TRBV2 | CASKPSNYGYTF
TRBJ1-1 | TRBV6-2/TRBV6-3 | CASSRQGAGTEAFF
TRBJ2-7 | TRBV28 | CASKIAGTSYEQYF
TRBJ2-1 | TRBV27 | CASRRRELGNEQFF
TRBJ1-2 | TRBV4-1 | CASSQDLAGAYGYTF
TRBJ2-1 | TRBV3-1 | CASSPQGSGKYNEQFF
TRBJ2-2 | TRBV12-3/TRBV12-4 | CASSASQNVGELFF
TRBJ2-1 | TRBV29-1 | CSVDVLAGTEQFF
TRBJ2-1 | TRBV24-1 | CATSARARREGHYNEQFF
TRBJ1-4 | TRBV5-1 | CASSLEGRATNEKLFF
TRBJ2-3 | TRBV5-1 | CASSLLAGGVSDTQYF
TRBJ1-1 | TRBV12-3/TRBV12-4 | CASRSYRGRGEAFF
TRBJ1-5 | TRBV5-6 | CASSSGGIDQPQHF
TRBJ2-1 | TRBV29-1 | CSVVMERGTSGRVEQFF
TRBJ1-1 | TRBV5-1 | CASSFRDPLNTEAFF
TRBJ2-1 | TRBV19 | CASSTGGPALAGNNEQFF
TRBJ2-7 | TRBV27 | CASSLWDGYYEQYF
TRBJ2-1 | TRBV2 | CASSGTSRYEQFF
TRBJ1-5 | TRBV27 | CASSPVRTNQPQHF
TRBJ1-5 | TRBV12-3/TRBV12-4 | CASSLILSSNQPQHF
TRBJ1-1 | TRBV4-1 | CASSQVRGSDTEAFF
TRBJ2-1 | TRBV27 | CASSGRAYNEQFF
TRBJ2-3 | TRBV3-1 | CASSQVDRDTQYF
TRBJ2-1 | TRBV19 | CASSSQGFGVNEQFF
TRBJ2-3 | TRBV29-1 | CSVDADTQYF
TRBJ2-1 | TRBV7-3 | CASSQGGGNEQFF
TRBJ2-7 | TRBV24-1 | CASGASGTNEQYF
TRBJ2-3 | TRBV27 | CASSLRGRPTDTQYF
TRBJ1-1 | TRBV4-1 | CASSQEFLRGAEAFF
TRBJ2-1 | TRBV5-4 | CASSSRTSGIINEQFF
TRBJ2-1 | TRBV29-1 | CSVESGGRRINEQFF
TRBJ1-1 | TRBV20-1 | CSASRRAPVAEAFF
TRBJ2-2 | TRBV25-1 | CASSESARGDSGELFF
TRBJ1-4 | TRBV7-9 | CASSSAGTENEKLFF
TRBJ2-7 | TRBV27 | CASGGQGAYEQYF
TRBJ1-2 | TRBV27 | CASKKGYDYGYTF
TRBJ1-5 | TRBV6-1 | CASGGGNQPQHF
TRBJ1-1 | TRBV5-1 | CASSLYVGATMNTEAFF
TRBJ2-1 | TRBV2 | CASSEALATEQFF
TRBJ1-1 | TRBV25-1 | CASRQGADEAFF
TRBJ2-1 | TRBV29-1 | CSVDSARGRVRF
TRBJ1-2 | TRBV2 | CASTQDSYGYTF
TRBJ2-3 | TRBV10-2 | CASATASTDTQYF
TRBJ2-7 | TRBV4-1 | CASSPPFGSSYEQYF
TRBJ2-6 | TRBV28 | CASLLGGTGANVLTF
TRBJ2-7 | TRBV12-5 | CASGLEGVSYEQYF
TRBJ2-2 | TRBV28 | CASSFAGAGGAGELFF
TRBJ2-7 | TRBV7-2 | CASSLTSGTLYEQYF
TRBJ1-6 | TRBV15 | CATSRDRATHSPLHF
TRBJ2-2 | TRBV7-7 | CASSANRGTNTGELFFF